This TCR beta chain was documented in a study of shared clonotypes between healthy human individuals. Study as a whole: Researchers drew samples from a couple of women and a few men aged 18 to 49. Study outcomes and limitations: Relative to memory subsets, naive subsets generally showed larger estimated richness. Relative to clonotypes present in all four donors, those not shared had lower generation probabilities.

In the study's own analysis: ImmunoSEQ only sent back junction sequences with no quality scores, so filtering was done differently. Method: immunoSEQ multiplex PCR; TCRdb's copy keeps in-frame clones and lacks some. D and trimming were read from the DNA, whereas the V and J calls and clone size are those reported in that table. The data contain just over 2,000,000 clones, over 85% of them singletons. CDR1 is LNHNV, CDR2 YYDKDF, per germline (reference sequence). Losses at the gene ends were 0 bases for V and 6 bases for J; bases not matched to a gene: 10. The CDR3 is 18 residues long. As to this clone: Its antigen is as yet unknown.

The sample was naive CD4+ T cells sorted from blood. The subset here: CD45RA+ positively selected. The chain employs TRBV15 and TRBJ2-1; TRBD2 matches 11 bases. The receptor's source is a man between 18 and 29 years old in good health. CDR3 bases: TGTGCCACCAGCAGAGATTTACTAGCGGGAGATAGGGGCAATGAGCAGTTCTTC. Residues: CATSRDLLAGDRGNEQFF.